This section outlines one T cell receptor beta chain sequence together with its context. Its antigen remains unidentified. At one end the junction does not follow the germline gene, possibly because of a read error. These data belong to a study of T cell repertoires in cytomegalovirus infection (dated by TCRdb to about 2019). Background for the entire study: The peptide stimulations were aimed at well-studied HLA-B-restricted epitopes as well as recently identified HLA-C-restricted CMV epitopes, whose presentation resists viral immunomodulation. Donor HLA type was relevant to the analysis, as public TCR beta signatures indicated carriage of CMV infection together with the matching HLA type. Summary of the overall study and its limitations: The ex vivo response was dominated by HLA-C-restricted CMV-specific TCR beta clonotypes, and the single most frequent clonotype in two of eight donors was supplied by these HLA-C-restricted clonotypes. In both this cohort and an independent approximately 350-donor cohort, the cumulative frequency of public TCR beta family members distinguished carriers of CMV infection plus the relevant HLA type.

The treatment or condition tag for this specimen amounts to: in vitro stimulation with specific CMV peptide epitopes to enrich CMV-specific T cells. For sequencing, an Illumina HiSeq 1500 was employed. TCRdb handled the public reads itself, with Q25 trimming in fastp and clone calling in MiXCR, and kept productive beta chains. Every CDR3 protein is listed once, alongside the most common genes and DNA of its rows. This sample has just over 450,000 distinct CDR3 sequences in its table, and roughly 43% of those were observed once. Of the sample, around 45% falls within the top ten clones. This TCR was sampled from a human donor in good health (CMV status not recorded). Some clones in this sample may be carry-over from other donors' samples. Here the sequenced sample was cultured PBMCs, taken from culture after CMV antigen stimulation.

The DNA reads TGTGCCAGCAGTCTCCGCTCCTTTAGCGGGGGAAAATCCTACAATGAGCAGTTCTTC. Protein translation: CASSLRSFSGGKSYNEQFF. The chain is assembled from TRBV4-1 and TRBJ2-1, and 9 bases in between align with TRBD2. CDR1 and CDR2 are drawn from the germline V gene: MGHRA, YSYEKL. CDR3 length: 19 amino acids, cysteine to phenylalanine. Only the CDR3 region is kept as DNA, spanning 57 bases read in frame from base 1.